This TCR beta chain was sequenced during a study of response to subunit inactivated influenza vaccine. Findings and caveats of the study: The authors put forward the suggestion that each seasonal influenza vaccination may bring in only a limited number of new T cells.

V was clipped by 11 bases and J by 2 bases, with 11 bases between them. From germline, CDR1 is ENHRY and CDR2 SYGVKD. The CDR3 is made up of 12 amino acids. TCRdb re-called the RT-PCR reads with MiXCR, one entry per CDR3 protein. The profile shows more than 550,000 distinct CDR3 sequences, approximately 12% of them singletons. On this clonotype: Its antigen remains unidentified.

This specimen consisted of PBMCs from blood, obtained on the day of vaccination. The chain combines TRBV10-3 with TRBJ2-3, with D possibly being TRBD1 (5 bases). The clonotype originates from a man between 50 and 59 years old who received an inactivated influenza vaccine. The CDR3 loop reads CASRQNTDTQYF. CDR3 coding DNA: TGTGCCTCGAGACAGAACACAGATACGCAGTATTTT.